These T cell receptor beta chains were read from a single sample in a study of blood T cell repertoires in COVID-19. Clones were sequenced by immunoSEQ multiplex PCR, and TCRdb holds only the in-frame ones, with some missing. The sample has 350,000 to 450,000 clones; around nine tenths are singletons. Material for sequencing was peripheral blood. All receptors come from a human donor in a cohort sampled during active COVID-19. Both conserved end residues are part of each CDR3. The D gene is left open where the match is weak. Clone size is stated in some rows and not others, as once, few, many or a class when expanded.

CDR3nt	CDR3aa	j_gene	d_gene	abundance	v_gene
TGTGCCAGCAGCGTGGCCGGCGGGAATGAGCAGTTCTTC	CASSVAGGNEQFF	TRBJ2-1	-	-	TRBV9
TGTGCCATCAGTTTCGGGGAAGTGGGAAACACCATATATTTT	CAISFGEVGNTIYF	TRBJ1-3	-	many	TRBV10-3
TGTGCCAGCAGTTCGATAAAGGAGGGCTTGGTGGACACCGGGGAGCTGTTTTTT	CASSSIKEGLVDTGELFF	TRBJ2-2	-	-	TRBV28
TGTGCCAGCAGCTTCCAATGGGCCCACGAGCAGTACTTC	CASSFQWAHEQYF	TRBJ2-7	-	few	TRBV7-2
TGTGCCAGCAGTGATGGGACGGGGGGGTATTTT	CASSDGTGGYF	TRBJ2-3	TRBD2	-	TRBV2
TGTGCCACCAGCAACTCAGGACAGACTAATGAAAAACTGTTTTTT	CATSNSGQTNEKLFF	TRBJ1-4	-	-	TRBV15
TGCGCCAGCAGCCAAAGTCTAATTATCTCTGGGGCCAACGTCCTGACTTTC	CASSQSLIISGANVLTF	TRBJ2-6	-	-	TRBV4-1
TGTGCCAGCAGCCAAGATAGGGCTAGCGGGGGTATTGGTGAGCAGTTCTTC	CASSQDRASGGIGEQFF	TRBJ2-1	TRBD2	-	TRBV3-1/TRBV3-2
TGTGCCAGCAGGATACTTCCGAACACTGAAGCTTTCTTT	CASRILPNTEAFF	TRBJ1-1	-	-	TRBV7-9
TGCGCCAGCAGCCACGAGACTAGCGGGGGTTACAATGAGCAGTTCTTC	CASSHETSGGYNEQFF	TRBJ2-1	TRBD2	-	TRBV4-1
TGCGCCAGCAGGAGACTAGCGGGAGTATCAGATACGCAGTATTTT	CASRRLAGVSDTQYF	TRBJ2-3	TRBD2	-	TRBV5-1
TGTGCCAGCAGCTTAGGGTCTAGCGGGGACCTCGAGACCCAGTACTTC	CASSLGSSGDLETQYF	TRBJ2-5	TRBD2	few	TRBV3-1/TRBV3-2
TGTGCCAGCAGCCCACTAAACTCCAACCCAACTAGCGGGGACCACTACGAGCAGTACTTC	CASSPLNSNPTSGDHYEQYF	TRBJ2-7	TRBD2	-	TRBV16
TGTGCCAGCAGCGTACAGACAGGGGACTATGGCTACACCTTC	CASSVQTGDYGYTF	TRBJ1-2	TRBD1	-	TRBV9
TGTGCCAGCAGTTTAAAACAGGGGGCCGACACCGGGGAGCTGTTTTTT	CASSLKQGADTGELFF	TRBJ2-2	TRBD1	-	TRBV27
TGTGCCTGGAAGCGGGACTTGGCGACAGATACGCAGTATTTT	CAWKRDLATDTQYF	TRBJ2-3	TRBD2	-	TRBV30
TGTGCCAGCAGTTTCCCCGGGACTAGCGGGAGTCAGGGGGACTACAATGAGCAGTTCTTC	CASSFPGTSGSQGDYNEQFF	TRBJ2-1	TRBD2	-	TRBV28
TGTGCCAGCAGGCAGGCTAGCGGGGAGACCCAGTACTTC	CASRQASGETQYF	TRBJ2-5	TRBD2	-	TRBV6-5
TGCGCCAGCAGCCGGACAGGGGGAACTGAAGCTTTCTTT	CASSRTGGTEAFF	TRBJ1-1	TRBD1	-	TRBV5-1
TGTGCCAGCAGCCCCCTGGACAGGGCTGGGCAGCCCCAGCATTTT	CASSPLDRAGQPQHF	TRBJ1-5	TRBD1	few	TRBV27
TGTGCCAGCAGCGCCGGGACCGGACAGGGGGCGCCGACTGAAGCTTTCTTT	CASSAGTGQGAPTEAFF	TRBJ1-1	TRBD1	once	TRBV5-4
TGCGCCAGCAGCCCCCTCCCCGCAGGGTTGGGGGCCAACGTCCTGACTTTC	CASSPLPAGLGANVLTF	TRBJ2-6	-	-	TRBV5-1
TGTGCCAGCAGTGGGGGTGGGGGCCAGGGCTACAATGAGCAGTTCTTC	CASSGGGGQGYNEQFF	TRBJ2-1	-	-	TRBV6-1
TGTGCCAGTAGTACGACGGGACAGGGAGGCCTAAACTATGGCTACACCTTC	CASSTTGQGGLNYGYTF	TRBJ1-2	TRBD1	-	TRBV19
TGTGCCAGCAGCTTGGGACTAGCGTTAAATACGCAGTATTTT	CASSLGLALNTQYF	TRBJ2-3	TRBD2	-	TRBV5-6
TGTGCCATCAGTGGGGCAGGGGACGGGTATGGCTACACCTTC	CAISGAGDGYGYTF	TRBJ1-2	-	-	TRBV10-3